These T cell receptor beta chains were read from a single sample in a study of cytomegalovirus exposure and HLA in healthy donors. TCRdb's copy holds only in-frame clones and misses some; the assay was immunoSEQ multiplex PCR. The sample includes some 130,000 clones, less than 80% seen only once; the top ten take around 9.1%. The material sequenced was PBMCs. These receptors originate from a woman aged 50 to 60 in good health and CMV-seropositive. CDR3s include the opening cysteine and the closing phenylalanine or tryptophan. A D gene is named only where the DNA matches it firmly. Size is stated for part of the rows, as once, few or many counts, or as a class when the clone is expanded.

clone size,V gene,J gene,D gene,CDR3 DNA,CDR3 protein
-,TRBV4-1,TRBJ2-7,TRBD2,TGCGCCAGCAGCCAAGTGGGACTAGCGGGGGGGTTCGGCTACGAGCAGTACTTC,CASSQVGLAGGFGYEQYF
-,TRBV4-2,TRBJ1-4,-,TGTGCCAGCAGCCAAGATTGGGCGCAAAAACTGTTTTTT,CASSQDWAQKLFF
few,TRBV21-1,TRBJ1-1,-,TGTGCCAGCAGCAAAGAACCCCCTAAACAGGGTAATCCGTTGATGAACACTGAAGCTTTCTTT,CASSKEPPKQGNPLMNTEAFF
-,TRBV7-9,TRBJ1-1,-,TGTGCCAGCGGACAGCGAAACACTGAAGCTTTCTTT,CASGQRNTEAFF
-,TRBV7-6,TRBJ2-5,TRBD2,TGTGCCAGCAGCCGTCCTAGCGGGCAAGAGACCCAGTACTTC,CASSRPSGQETQYF
-,TRBV5-8,TRBJ2-1,TRBD2,TGTGCCAGCAGCTTTATGACCGGGGGGGCCGTGAATGAGCAGTTCTTC,CASSFMTGGAVNEQFF
once,TRBV15,TRBJ2-6,-,TGTGCCACCAGCCGGCCGTCGATTCGGGGGAGCTCTGGGGCCAACGTCCTGACTTTC,CATSRPSIRGSSGANVLTF
-,TRBV19,TRBJ2-2,TRBD2,TGTGCCAGTACAAGGGCAGGGAGGGCCGGGGAGCTGTTTTTT,CASTRAGRAGELFF
few,TRBV6-5,TRBJ1-5,-,TGTGCCAGCAGTTCGGGGTCGGGGGGCAATCAGCCCCAGCATTTT,CASSSGSGGNQPQHF
-,TRBV7-9,TRBJ2-7,-,TGTGCCAGCAGCTTAGAAGGGGCTAGATACTACGAGCAGTACTTC,CASSLEGARYYEQYF
once,TRBV6-6,TRBJ2-7,-,TGTGCCAGCAGTTCGCGTTCGGCAGGGGCCTCCTACGAGCAGTACTTC,CASSSRSAGASYEQYF
-,TRBV5-6,TRBJ1-1,TRBD1,TGTGCCAGCAGCCGACCGGGACAGGGCACTGAAGCTTTCTTT,CASSRPGQGTEAFF
few,TRBV27,TRBJ1-6,-,TGTGCCAGCAGTTCTACCCCTATGAGCTCCTATAATTCACCCCTCCACTTT,CASSSTPMSSYNSPLHF
-,TRBV19,TRBJ1-4,TRBD1,TGTGCCAGTAGTATCCGCCGGGCAGGGGGCCCCGGCGGAAAACTGTTTTTT,CASSIRRAGGPGGKLFF
once,TRBV2,TRBJ2-7,TRBD2,TGTGCCAGCAGGACCCAACTAGCGGGGCGGTACGAGCAGTACTTC,CASRTQLAGRYEQYF
-,TRBV5-5,TRBJ1-2,-,TGTGCCAGCAGCCCCTCAGGGGACGCTAACTATGGCTACACCTTC,CASSPSGDANYGYTF
-,TRBV28,TRBJ2-3,TRBD2,TGTGCCAGCAGTGGGTCGGAACTAGCGGTGCACAGATGGTACTTT,CASSGSELAVHRWYF
few,TRBV7-3,TRBJ2-3,-,TGTGCCAGCAGCTCTCAGGGCCTAAACACAGATACGCAGTATTTT,CASSSQGLNTDTQYF
-,TRBV12-5,TRBJ2-2,TRBD1,TGTGCTAGTGGTTCCCACAGGGGTGGGGAGCTGTTTTTT,CASGSHRGGELFF
-,TRBV29-1,TRBJ2-3,TRBD1,TGCAGCGTTGAAAAGCAGGGGGAATGGGATACGCAGTATTTT,CSVEKQGEWDTQYF
few,TRBV18,TRBJ2-5,TRBD2,TGTGCCAGCTCACCAGAACTAGCGGGGCTCCAAGAGACCCAGTACTTC,CASSPELAGLQETQYF
-,TRBV7-2,TRBJ1-1,-,TGTGCCAGCAGCTTAGAGTTCAGCGCTGAAGCTTTCTTT,CASSLEFSAEAFF
-,TRBV4-2,TRBJ2-7,-,TGTGCCAGCAGCGGACAGCTCTACGAGCAGTACTTC,CASSGQLYEQYF
-,TRBV14,TRBJ1-5,-,TGTGCCAGCAGCGGCACCGGAGGGCGGGATCAGCCCCAGCATTTT,CASSGTGGRDQPQHF
few,TRBV4-2,TRBJ2-2,TRBD2,TGTGCCAGCACCCGACTAGCGGGGGGGCTTACGAACACCGGGGAGCTGTTTTTT,CASTRLAGGLTNTGELFF